These 29 T cell receptor beta chains were all obtained from the same sample, sequenced in a study of CD8 T cells in ankylosing spondylitis (dated by TCRdb to 2016 to 2017). Broad study findings and their caveats: A TCR beta motif made up of several highly homologous amino acid variants appeared to be characteristic of blood from ankylosing spondylitis patients.

Library method: 5' RACE. Sequencing relied on an Illumina HiSeq 2500. TCRdb handled the public reads itself, with Q25 trimming in fastp and clone calling in MiXCR, and kept productive beta chains. Rows are unified per CDR3 protein, each entry keeping the most common DNA and genes. The sample records roughly 350,000 distinct CDR3 sequences, 6.5% to 10% of which are singletons. The ten largest clones represent just over 14% of the sample. No antigen has been assigned to these receptors. The sequencing sample was made of blood, either unsorted or a sorted T cell fraction (not recorded which). The source of these receptors is a male donor with ankylosing spondylitis.

This chain connects TRBV7-9 to TRBJ2-1, with 9 bases that match TRBD1. The trim removed 6 bases at V and 9 bases at J, leaving 15 bases unmatched. The germline CDR1 and CDR2 sequences are SEHNR and FQNEAQ (reference sequence). The CDR3 has 16 residues. CDR3 in amino acids: CASRPVRRDRDGEQFF. DNA of the CDR3: TGTGCCAGCAGGCCAGTCCGGCGGGACAGGGATGGTGAGCAGTTCTTC.

This clonotype turned up a few times. V gene TRBV29-1 combines with J gene TRBJ1-4; tentative D call: TRBD1 (6 bases). Germline-derived CDR1 and CDR2 are SQVTM and ANQGSEA. The CDR3 consists of 15 residues. V dropped 7 bases and J dropped 8 bases, with 23 bases sitting between them. The CDR3 region is CSAITRGGLGEKLFF. Written as DNA, the CDR3 is TGCAGCGCCATAACCAGAGGGGGGCTGGGGGAAAAACTGTTTTTT.

The V call is TRBV12-3 or TRBV12-4, the J call TRBJ2-2, with a possible D match to TRBD2 (6 bases). The CDR3 has 15 amino acids. The V gene lost 3 bases and the J gene lost 4 bases, with 12 bases spanning the gap. The CDR3 region is CASSLRAGSTGELFF. CDR3 bases: TGTGCCAGCAGTTTGAGGGCCGGGAGCACCGGGGAGCTGTTTTTT.

The chain is built from TRBV28 and TRBJ1-1; D call uncertain. Germline CDR1 reads MDHEN; CDR2 reads SYDVKM. The CDR3 spans 14 residues. V was clipped by 3 bases and J by 7 bases, with 15 bases between them. CDR3 sequence (DNA): TGTGCCAGCAGTTTTAGTTTAGAGGGCAGTGAAGCTTTCTTT. Its translation: CASSFSLEGSEAFF.

The V and J genes are TRBV4-2 and TRBJ1-5; tentatively, D is TRBD1 (5 bases). The CDR3 runs to 16 residues. Germline assignment: CDR1 LGHNA and CDR2 YNFKEQ. Trimming cost V 0 bases and J 7 bases, with 16 bases left between them. The DNA for the CDR3 is TGTGCCAGCAGCCAAGATCCCTTTGTGGGGGACCAGCCCCAGCATTTT. Amino acid sequence: CASSQDPFVGDQPQHF.

This clonotype was seen repeatedly, ten times or more. This chain links TRBV5-1 with TRBJ2-1, with D unresolved. Germline values: CDR1 SGHRS, CDR2 YFSETQ. Trimming left V 2 bases short and J 2 bases short, with 11 bases between. This CDR3 contains 15 residues. CDR3 DNA sequence: TGCGCCAGCAGCTTTCAAGCGCGAGCCTACAATGAGCAGTTCTTC. Translation: CASSFQARAYNEQFF.

This clonotype was counted ten times or more. The junction differs from germline at one of its ends, possibly a read error. V usage is TRBV7-9 and J usage is TRBJ2-2; 12 bases are shared with TRBD1. Per germline, CDR1 SEHNR and CDR2 FQNEAQ (reference sequence). The CDR3 extends over 16 amino acids. CDR3 DNA sequence: TGTGCCAGCAGCGGGGACAGGGGGCTGAACACTGGGGAGCTGTTTTTT. Its translation: CASSGDRGLNTGELFF. The entire variable domain, with the rest obtained from reference TRBV7-9 and TRBJ2-2, is as follows: DTGVSQNPRHKITKRGQNVTFRCDPISEHNRLYWYRQTLGQGPEFLTYFQNEAQLEKSRLLSDRFSAERPKGSFSTLEIQRTEQGDSAMYLCASSGDRGLNTGELFFGEGSRLTVL.

Written as DNA, the CDR3 is TGCAGTGCGGAGGGCCCTAGCACAGATACGCAGTATTTT. It yields the protein CSAEGPSTDTQYF. The genes are TRBV20-1 and TRBJ2-3; possibly TRBD2 for D (6 bases). This CDR3 contains 13 residues. Looked up from germline, CDR1 is DFQATT and CDR2 is SNEGSKA (reference sequence). The germline V and J ends were trimmed by 6 bases and 0 bases, with 10 bases remaining between them.

Only a few counts were recorded for this clonotype. This chain uses TRBV4-2 with TRBJ1-2; 8 nucleotides line up with TRBD1. CDR3 length: 13 amino acids. Germline CDR1 is LGHNA and CDR2 is YNFKEQ. V gave up 4 bases and J gave up 9 bases; unmatched junction bases: 7. CDR3 nucleotides: TGTGCCAGCAGCCCGGACAGGGAAGCTAGCTACACCTTC. It codes for CASSPDREASYTF.

The V and J genes are TRBV18 and TRBJ2-2, with 8 positions matching TRBD1. CDR1 is KGHSH and CDR2 is LQKENI in the germline V gene. The CDR3 has 15 residues. V gave up 4 bases and J gave up 1 base; unmatched junction bases: 2. CDR3 protein: CASSLGTGNTGELFF. Written as DNA, the CDR3 is TGTGCCAGCTCACTCGGGACAGGGAACACCGGGGAGCTGTTTTTT.

This clonotype was counted ten times or more. The chain recombines TRBV20-1 with TRBJ2-1; 13 positions agree with TRBD2. V lost 4 bases, J lost 8 bases, and 8 bases stayed unmatched. Germline V gene sequence: CDR1 DFQATT, CDR2 SNEGSKA (reference sequence). CDR3 size: 15 residues. The CDR3 sequence: CSATGLAGVSDEQFF. Written as DNA, the CDR3 is TGCAGTGCTACAGGACTAGCGGGAGTTTCCGATGAGCAGTTCTTC.

This clonotype was counted at least ten times. The chain employs TRBV7-2 and TRBJ2-2; D perhaps matches TRBD2 (7 bases). This CDR3 contains 15 residues. V was pared by 2 bases and J by 4 bases, with 11 bases between. Per germline, CDR1 SGHTA and CDR2 FQGNSA. CDR3 nucleotides: TGTGCCAGCAGCTTATGGGGAGGGGGCACCGGGGAGCTGTTTTTT. This gives the protein CASSLWGGGTGELFF.

The chain combines TRBV7-3 with TRBJ2-6; no firm D call. In germline, CDR1 is SGHTA, CDR2 FQGTGA. The CDR3 loop spans 14 amino acids. V lost 2 bases and J 3 bases, leaving 5 bases between the germline ends. CDR3 sequence reads: CASSLEYGANVLTF. The CDR3 DNA follows: TGTGCCAGCAGCTTAGAGTATGGGGCCAACGTCCTGACTTTC. The variable domain in full, completed from reference TRBV7-3 and TRBJ2-6, reads GAGVSQTPSNKVTEKGKYVELRCDPISGHTALYWYRQSLGQGPEFLIYFQGTGAADDSGLPNDRFFAVRPEGSVSTLKIQRTERGDSAVYLCASSLEYGANVLTFGAGSRLTVL.

This clonotype was detected many times. The chain couples TRBV5-1 to TRBJ2-5; 8 bases agree with TRBD1. In germline, CDR1 is SGHRS, CDR2 YFSETQ. This CDR3 has 16 residues. The trim removed 7 bases at V and 0 bases at J, leaving 11 bases unmatched. CDR3 sequence (DNA): TGCGCCAGCCACCCCCAGGGGGCGATTGACCAAGAGACCCAGTACTTC. This gives the protein CASHPQGAIDQETQYF.

The chain employs TRBV18 and TRBJ2-1; 8 bases map to TRBD1. The CDR3 has 20 amino acids. The ends lost 3 bases at V and 4 bases at J; junction bases unmatched: 20. CDR1 is KGHSH and CDR2 is LQKENI in the germline V gene. The CDR3 loop is CASSPRTGFFQRPEYNEQFF. In nucleotides, the CDR3 is TGTGCCAGCTCACCTCGGACAGGGTTTTTCCAGCGCCCTGAATACAATGAGCAGTTCTTC.

The chain carries TRBV7-2 and TRBJ2-5; 7 bases agree with TRBD2. The V gene's germline CDR1 is SGHTA and CDR2 FQGNSA. The CDR3 covers 15 residues. After removal of 1 base from V and 2 bases from J, the junction contained 4 bases not matched to a gene. The CDR3 loop is CASSLGTRDQETQYF. The CDR3 DNA is TGTGCCAGCAGCTTAGGGACTAGGGATCAAGAGACCCAGTACTTC.

This clonotype has just a few counts. V usage is TRBV7-9 and J usage is TRBJ2-2; TRBD2 matches at 8 bases. CDR3 length: 15 amino acids. CDR1 and CDR2 (germline): SEHNR, FQNEAQ (reference sequence). J was trimmed by 8 bases and V by 5 bases; bases with no gene match: 10. DNA of the CDR3: TGTGCCAGCAGCCACGGACTAGCAGGAACTGGGGAGCTGTTTTTT. Its protein product is CASSHGLAGTGELFF.

This clonotype was counted ten times or more. The CDR3 sequence is CSASQGGGSYEQYF. CDR3 DNA sequence: TGCAGTGCTAGTCAGGGCGGGGGGAGCTACGAGCAGTACTTC. This chain links TRBV20-1 with TRBJ2-7, with TRBD2 matching over 8 bases. This CDR3 is 14 amino acids long. Per germline, CDR1 DFQATT and CDR2 SNEGSKA (reference sequence). J lost 3 bases, V lost 3 bases, and 7 bases had no gene match.

This clonotype was seen at least ten times. The chain joins TRBV11-3 to TRBJ2-7; D perhaps matches TRBD2 (5 bases). CDR1 is SGHNT, CDR2 YENEEA, per germline. The CDR3 covers 14 residues. Deletions cut 2 bases from V and 6 bases from J, with 14 bases between. This chain's CDR3 is CASSLFPEEREQYF. The CDR3 DNA sequence: TGTGCCAGCAGCTTATTTCCGGAGGAGCGCGAGCAGTACTTC.

The V gene is TRBV6-5, the J gene TRBJ1-2, with D unclear. This CDR3 region has 15 residues. Germline-derived CDR1 and CDR2 are MNHEY and SVGAGI. Trimming pared 2 bases from V and 6 bases from J, leaving 16 bases between. The CDR3 region is CASSYQQTQGNGYTF. The CDR3 DNA is TGTGCCAGCAGTTACCAACAGACCCAAGGGAATGGCTACACCTTC.

This clonotype was recorded many times. This sequence joins TRBV7-9 and TRBJ1-2; D perhaps matches TRBD1 (5 bases). This CDR3 has 16 amino acids. V dropped 3 bases and J dropped 2 bases, with 16 bases sitting between them. Looked up from germline, CDR1 is SEHNR and CDR2 is FQNEAQ (reference sequence). CDR3 region: CASSLGRVGLNYGYTF. For the CDR3, the DNA is TGTGCCAGCAGCTTGGGCCGTGTGGGACTAAACTATGGCTACACCTTC.

This chain joins TRBV12-3 or TRBV12-4 and TRBJ2-5; D remains ambiguous. The CDR3 runs 13 residues. The V end was cut by 5 bases, the J end by 3 bases, with 10 bases between. The CDR3 coding sequence is TGTGCCAGCAGTGCCGATACTAAAGAGACCCAGTACTTC. Translated, it gives CASSADTKETQYF.

This clonotype was seen a few times. As DNA, the CDR3 is TGCAGCGTTACCGGGACTATCGGTGAGCAGTTCTTC. It yields the protein CSVTGTIGEQFF. The chain is built from TRBV29-1 and TRBJ2-1; 7 nucleotides match TRBD2. The CDR3 has 12 residues. Germline CDR1 SQVTM, CDR2 ANQGSEA. The J segment lost 9 bases and the V segment lost 5 bases, leaving 7 bases of the junction unmatched.

CDR3 residues: CASSPLTPSNEQFF. The CDR3 DNA sequence: TGTGCCAGCAGCCCCTTGACTCCCAGTAATGAGCAGTTCTTC. J is TRBJ2-1 and V is TRBV7-2; D is uncertain. Trimming shortened V by 5 bases and J by 7 bases, and 15 bases separated the two germline ends. The germline V gene encodes CDR1 SGHTA and CDR2 FQGNSA. The CDR3 runs 14 residues.

The J gene is TRBJ1-6, the V gene TRBV4-3, with D tentatively TRBD1 (5 bases). V was trimmed by 0 bases and J by 6 bases, leaving 12 bases between them. This CDR3 comprises 16 residues. The V gene's germline CDR1 is LGHNA and CDR2 YSLEER. The DNA for the CDR3 is TGCGCCAGCAGCCAAGACGGGGGACCCGTTAATTCACCCCTCCACTTT. It translates to CASSQDGGPVNSPLHF.

The rearrangement joins TRBV4-1 to TRBJ2-5; a possible D gene is TRBD1 (6 bases). V gave up 0 bases and J gave up 5 bases, with 13 bases separating them. Germline values: CDR1 MGHRA, CDR2 YSYEKL. The CDR3 contains 15 residues. CDR3 nucleotide sequence: TGCGCCAGCAGCCAAGATGAAGCTCAGGGGGAGACCCAGTACTTC. This translates into CASSQDEAQGETQYF.

This clonotype was detected only a few times. The genes are TRBV3-1 and TRBJ1-2; D is possibly TRBD1 (5 bases). Looked up from germline, CDR1 is LGHDT and CDR2 is YNNKEL (reference sequence). The V end lost 1 base, the J end lost 5 bases, and 5 bases lay between the germline ends. The CDR3 extends over 12 amino acids. The CDR3 sequence is CASSQGGYGYTF. CDR3 bases: TGTGCCAGCAGCCAAGGGGGGTATGGCTACACCTTC.

In this sample, this clonotype turned up many times. This chain uses TRBV7-9 with TRBJ2-1, with 8 bases matching TRBD2. Germline CDR1 is SEHNR and CDR2 is FQNEAQ (reference sequence). Germline trimming cut 8 bases from V and 9 bases from J; bases unmatched to any gene: 18. This CDR3 is 16 amino acids long. CDR3 in amino acids: CASGTSPSPQRGEQFF. The CDR3 DNA is TGTGCCAGCGGGACTAGTCCTAGCCCCCAGCGCGGTGAGCAGTTCTTC.

This chain joins TRBV12-3 or TRBV12-4 and TRBJ1-5; D ambiguous. The CDR3 has 15 residues. V dropped 3 bases and J dropped 2 bases, with 11 bases sitting between them. The DNA for the CDR3 is TGTGCCAGCAGTTTCTCTCAGGTGGGCAATCAGCCCCAGCATTTT. Translated, it gives CASSFSQVGNQPQHF.